Presented here are 27 T cell receptor beta chains from one specimen sequenced in a study of T cell responses to AZD1222 COVID-19 vaccine. Sequencing used immunoSEQ multiplex PCR; TCRdb keeps in-frame clones, though not all of them. The table records some 97,000 clones, about 86% of them present only once. The specimen comprised peripheral blood, sampled on day 0 of AZD1222 vaccination. These receptors were collected from an adult in good health.

A single count supports this clone. This sequence joins TRBV5-1 and TRBJ1-2; TRBD1 agrees at 8 bases. The CDR3 consists of 14 residues. The germline gives CDR1 SGHRS, CDR2 YFSETQ. The ends lost 5 bases at V and 5 bases at J; junction bases unmatched: 8. CDR3 nucleotide sequence: TGCGCCAGCAGAGAAGACAGGGGAAATTATGGCTACACCTTC. Its translation is CASREDRGNYGYTF.

The CDR3 is CASSRHQNTEAFF. CDR3 nucleotide sequence: TGTGCCAGCAGTAGACACCAGAACACTGAAGCTTTCTTT. The J gene is TRBJ1-1, the V gene TRBV7-2; D unclear. V dropped 6 bases and J dropped 1 base, with 9 bases sitting between them. The CDR3 is made up of 13 amino acids. Germline loops: CDR1 SGHTA, CDR2 FQGNSA.

The chain is built from TRBV27 and TRBJ2-3; 10 bases map to TRBD2. The CDR3 runs 17 residues. Per the germline V gene, CDR1 is MNHEY and CDR2 is SMNVEV (reference sequence). With 5 bases clipped from V and 4 bases from J, the junction kept 12 bases outside the gene matches. CDR3 sequence: CASSRTSGKGAADTQYF. In DNA form, the CDR3 reads TGTGCCAGCAGTAGAACTAGCGGGAAGGGGGCGGCAGATACGCAGTATTTT.

The chain carries TRBV4-1 and TRBJ1-6, with D maybe TRBD1 (5 bases). Trimming stripped 4 bases from V and 8 bases from J, with 12 bases between. CDR1 and CDR2 from the germline V gene are MGHRA and YSYEKL. This CDR3 contains 14 residues. CDR3 DNA sequence: TGCGCCAGCAGCCGGGACCTCCAGGATTCACCCCTCCACTTT. Translated: CASSRDLQDSPLHF.

V is TRBV7-9 and J is TRBJ2-3; the D gene is possibly TRBD2 (5 bases). V was shortened by 3 bases and J by 3 bases, with 16 bases between the two germline ends. There are 16 residues in the CDR3. From germline, CDR1 is SEHNR and CDR2 FQNEAQ (reference sequence). CDR3 bases: TGTGCCAGCAGCTTGGCGTATGGCGCGGGTACAGATACGCAGTATTTT. It encodes CASSLAYGAGTDTQYF.

The V gene is TRBV2, the J gene TRBJ1-1; possible D gene TRBD1, 5 bases. There are 14 residues in the CDR3. The germline gives CDR1 SNHLY, CDR2 FYNNEI. Trimming cost V 9 bases and J 2 bases, with 16 bases left between them. The CDR3 loop is CASRQNRANTEAFF. The CDR3, as DNA: TGTGCCAGTAGACAGAATAGAGCAAACACTGAAGCTTTCTTT.

The chain combines TRBV9 with TRBJ2-1; 10 nucleotides line up with TRBD2. Trimming at V came to 2 bases and at J to 6 bases, leaving 5 bases not matched to a gene. Germline CDR1 reads SGDLS; CDR2 reads YYNGEE. The CDR3 spans 15 residues. CDR3 loop: CASSVLAGGFNEQFF. CDR3 nucleotides: TGTGCCAGCAGCGTTTTAGCGGGAGGTTTCAATGAGCAGTTCTTC.

The chain uses TRBV11-2 and TRBJ1-1; possibly TRBD1 for D (5 bases). This CDR3 region has 15 residues. Per germline, CDR1 SGHAT and CDR2 FQNNGV. The V gene lost 0 bases and the J gene lost 5 bases, with 13 bases spanning the gap. The CDR3 DNA is TGTGCCAGCAGCTTAGACAGGTTGCAGGGTACTGAAGCTTTCTTT. This codes for CASSLDRLQGTEAFF.

The rearrangement joins TRBV6-1 to TRBJ2-3, with TRBD1 matching 7 bases. CDR1 is MNHNS, CDR2 SASEGT, per germline. With V trimmed by 3 bases and J by 1 base, 7 bases remained unmatched. The CDR3 consists of 16 residues. CDR3: CASSEVYTGGTDTQYF. CDR3 sequence (DNA): TGTGCCAGCAGTGAGGTCTATACAGGGGGCACAGATACGCAGTATTTT.

The gene calls are TRBV25-1 and TRBJ1-3; weak D call: TRBD1 (6 bases). The ends were cut back, 4 bases at V and 0 bases at J, with 10 bases in the middle. The germline CDR1 and CDR2 sequences are MGHDK and SYGVNS. CDR3 length: 15 amino acids. Here the CDR3 DNA reads TGTGCCAGCAGTGCAAGGGGGGACTCTGGAAACACCATATATTTT. Protein: CASSARGDSGNTIYF.

The chain is built from TRBV5-1 and TRBJ1-1; D ambiguous. Looked up from germline, CDR1 is SGHRS and CDR2 is YFSETQ. Deletions cut 3 bases from V and 2 bases from J, with 14 bases between. The CDR3 has 15 amino acids. The CDR3 is CASSSDPGRNTEAFF. In DNA form, the CDR3 reads TGCGCCAGCAGCTCAGACCCCGGTCGTAACACTGAAGCTTTCTTT.

V gene TRBV6-5 combines with J gene TRBJ1-5, with unresolved D. CDR1 is MNHEY, CDR2 SVGAGI, per germline. Trimming left V 2 bases short and J 3 bases short, with 5 bases between. The CDR3 has 13 amino acids. DNA for the CDR3: TGTGCCAGCAGTTACACATACAATCAGCCCCAGCATTTT. Amino acids: CASSYTYNQPQHF.

The chain combines TRBV19 with TRBJ2-7; D call uncertain. V lost 5 bases and J 2 bases, leaving 10 bases between the germline ends. Looked up from germline, CDR1 is LNHDA and CDR2 is SQIVND (reference sequence). CDR3 length equals 13 residues. The CDR3 DNA is TGTGCCAGTAGTTTCCGGTCAGCCTACGAGCAGTACTTC. Its protein product is CASSFRSAYEQYF.

This chain joins TRBV6-5 and TRBJ1-6, with D perhaps matching TRBD1 (6 bases). With 0 bases removed from V and 10 bases from J, the gap between germline ends came to 16 bases. The CDR3 totals 16 residues. Germline V gene data show CDR1 as MNHEY and CDR2 as SVGAGI. The CDR3 bases are TGTGCCAGCAGTTACTCGAGGGGCAGGGGAAGATCACCCCTCCACTTT. Encoded protein: CASSYSRGRGRSPLHF.

This clone was found a few times. The V gene is TRBV27, the J gene TRBJ2-1; 8 bases fit TRBD1. V lost 3 bases to trimming and J lost 9 bases; unmatched junction nucleotides: 4. This CDR3 has 13 amino acids. CDR1 and CDR2 (germline): MNHEY, SMNVEV (reference sequence). Written as DNA, the CDR3 is TGTGCCAGCAGTTTGACAGGGGTCGGTGAGCAGTTCTTC. As protein: CASSLTGVGEQFF.

This chain connects TRBV4-1 to TRBJ2-3; 10 bases are shared with TRBD2. The V gene end was trimmed by 7 bases and the J gene end by 3 bases; junction bases not matched to a gene: 19. CDR3 size: 19 residues. Germline CDR1 MGHRA, CDR2 YSYEKL. CDR3 in DNA: TGCGCCAGCAAGGAGGTCTGGCTAGCGGGAGTAGGTTCAACAGATACGCAGTATTTT. Translated: CASKEVWLAGVGSTDTQYF.

The chain links TRBV11-2 to TRBJ2-1, with D perhaps TRBD1 (6 bases). V was shortened by 5 bases and J by 4 bases, with 9 bases between the two germline ends. This CDR3 is built from 13 residues. Looked up from germline, CDR1 is SGHAT and CDR2 is FQNNGV. The DNA for the CDR3 is TGTGCCAGCAGCCGGGACACATACAATGAGCAGTTCTTC. The encoded protein is CASSRDTYNEQFF.

The rearrangement joins TRBV5-1 to TRBJ2-2; D perhaps matches TRBD1 (5 bases). V lost 3 bases, J lost 5 bases, and 20 bases lay in between. The CDR3 consists of 17 residues. The germline V gene has CDR1 SGHRS and CDR2 YFSETQ. CDR3 protein: CASSSGQGLGETGELFF. CDR3 in DNA: TGCGCCAGCAGCTCCGGACAAGGTCTAGGAGAGACCGGGGAGCTGTTTTTT.

V gene TRBV5-4 combines with J gene TRBJ2-7; D gene ambiguous. In germline, CDR1 is SGHNT, CDR2 YYREEE (reference sequence). The CDR3 loop spans 15 amino acids. V was trimmed by 0 bases and J by 0 bases, leaving 10 bases between them. The CDR3 DNA reads TGTGCCAGCAGCTTGGACACAATTAGCTCCTACGAGCAGTACTTC. It codes for CASSLDTISSYEQYF.

The chain couples TRBV4-2 to TRBJ2-5; the match to TRBD2 covers 12 bases. The V segment lost 0 bases and the J segment 4 bases; nucleotides outside the gene matches: 9. CDR3 size: 18 residues. Germline V lookup: CDR1 LGHNA, CDR2 YNFKEQ. CDR3 DNA sequence: TGTGCCAGCAGCCAAGATGCCAGAGGACTAGCGGGGAGAGAGACCCAGTACTTC. It is translated as CASSQDARGLAGRETQYF.

The chain employs TRBV7-8 and TRBJ1-3; TRBD1 matches 8 bases. Trimming at V came to 6 bases and at J to 0 bases, leaving 4 bases not matched to a gene. The V gene's germline CDR1 is SGHVS and CDR2 FQNEAQ. This CDR3 contains 15 residues. This chain's CDR3 is CASRRDRFSGNTIYF. DNA of the CDR3: TGTGCCAGCAGACGGGACAGGTTCTCTGGAAACACCATATATTTT. Full variable domain (remainder filled in from reference TRBV7-8 and TRBJ1-3): GAGVSQSPRYKVAKRGQDVALRCDPISGHVSLFWYQQALGQGPEFLTYFQNEAQLDKSGLPSDRFFAERPEGSVSTLKIQRTQQEDSAVYLCASRRDRFSGNTIYFGEGSWLTVV.

The genes are TRBV10-1 and TRBJ1-2, with a possible D match to TRBD1 (6 bases). Per the germline V gene, CDR1 is WNHNN and CDR2 is SYGVQD (reference sequence). With 0 bases removed from V and 0 bases from J, the gap between germline ends came to 11 bases. The length of the CDR3 is 16 residues. The CDR3 coding sequence is TGCGCCAGCAGTGAGTCGAGGGGGGGTCCTAACTATGGCTACACCTTC. Encoded protein: CASSESRGGPNYGYTF.

By sample fraction, this clone is medium-sized. J is TRBJ2-7 and V is TRBV4-1; D is unclear. V lost 6 bases and J 2 bases, leaving 17 bases between the germline ends. The germline V gene has CDR1 MGHRA and CDR2 YSYEKL. The CDR3 loop spans 15 amino acids. DNA of the CDR3: TGCGCCAGCAGTATAGGATTAATTACCCCCTACGAGCAGTACTTC. It encodes CASSIGLITPYEQYF.

The chain is built from TRBV6-5 and TRBJ2-7; 9 bases map to TRBD2. Germline CDR1 MNHEY, CDR2 SVGAGI. Trimming at V came to 2 bases and at J to 7 bases, leaving 6 bases not matched to a gene. The CDR3 extends over 14 amino acids. The CDR3 DNA reads TGTGCCAGCAGTTACGGGCTAGCGGGATTTGAGCAGTACTTC. It encodes CASSYGLAGFEQYF.

CDR3 nucleotide sequence: TGTGCCAGCAGCCTAGGACGGGGCACTGAAGCTTTCTTT. Residues: CASSLGRGTEAFF. The chain joins TRBV12-3 or TRBV12-4 to TRBJ1-1; no clear D. The germline V and J ends were trimmed by 6 bases and 4 bases, with 12 bases remaining between them. The CDR3 length is 13 residues.

This clone was seen a handful of times. V and J are TRBV7-2 and TRBJ2-2; 8 bases are shared with TRBD2. The CDR3 has 14 residues. Germline trimming cut 8 bases from V and 3 bases from J; bases unmatched to any gene: 5. Germline V CDR1 and CDR2: SGHTA, FQGNSA. This CDR3 is CASPYGGDTGELFF. DNA for the CDR3: TGTGCCAGCCCATACGGGGGGGACACCGGGGAGCTGTTTTTT.

A single count supports this clone. This chain connects TRBV6-5 to TRBJ2-7, with 8 bases aligning to TRBD2. The CDR3 covers 15 residues. Looked up from germline, CDR1 is MNHEY and CDR2 is SVGAGI. V lost 6 bases to trimming and J lost 2 bases; unmatched junction nucleotides: 9. DNA for the CDR3: TGTGCCAGCAGAACCGGGACTAGTCGTACCTACGAGCAGTACTTC. It encodes CASRTGTSRTYEQYF.